The following is a TCR beta chain sequence with its context. Patients had blood sampled at baseline and again on cycle 4 day 1 and cycle 7 day 1. Looked up from germline, CDR1 is KGHSH and CDR2 is LQKENI. V gave up 2 bases and J gave up 2 bases; unmatched junction bases: 8. The CDR3 runs to 16 residues. The data were obtained in a study of OX40 agonist ivuxolimab in advanced cancers. Study summary: The drug used for patients, ivuxolimab, was an agonistic anti-OX40 (CD134) antibody. Patients were under 90% male with ages roughly 20 to 90, mean 60. Patients treated during dose escalation were battling hepatocellular carcinoma, melanoma, renal cell or head and neck cancer.

Sequencing was performed with immunoSEQ multiplex PCR; in TCRdb, only in-frame clones are kept and a portion is missing. The repertoire holds 73,000 or so clones, with roughly nine tenths as singletons. The V call is TRBV18, the J call TRBJ2-5, with 7 bases that match TRBD1. The sequences come from CD4+ or CD8+ T cells sorted from blood, collected in a trial of the OX40 agonist ivuxolimab. This TCR was recovered from an adult with an advanced solid tumor such as melanoma, head and neck, liver or kidney cancer. The CDR3 nucleotides read TGTGCCAGCTCACCAACAACCGGGACAGAACAAGAGACCCAGTACTTC. Its translation is CASSPTTGTEQETQYF.